These T cell receptor beta chains were read from a single sample in a study. One entry per CDR3 protein, called by TCRdb with MiXCR from the RT-PCR reads. The sample lists 650,000 to 800,000 distinct CDR3 sequences, 13% to 15% occurring once. The sample taken for sequencing was memory CD4+ T cells from blood. Receptors were obtained from a female donor in good health, serving as a healthy control. Each CDR3 is given with its conserved first and last residue. A D gene is named only where the DNA matches it firmly. Rows may omit the clone size; those that give it use once, few, many or a size class.

d_gene: NA; v_gene: TRBV5-4; abundance: NA; j_gene: TRBJ2-2; len: 15; CDR3nt: TGTGCCAGCAGCTTAAACAACAGGGACGGCGGGGAGCTGTTTTTT; CDR3aa: CASSLNNRDGGELFF
d_gene: TRBD1; v_gene: TRBV6-1; abundance: few; j_gene: TRBJ1-6; len: 14; CDR3nt: TGTGCCACCCGGAGGGACAGCAGCAATTCACCCCTCCACTTT; CDR3aa: CATRRDSSNSPLHF
d_gene: NA; v_gene: TRBV27; abundance: NA; j_gene: TRBJ2-3; len: 14; CDR3nt: TGTGCCACCAGGCCCCTTGGGGATTCTGGTACGCAGTATTTT; CDR3aa: CATRPLGDSGTQYF
d_gene: TRBD1; v_gene: TRBV5-5; abundance: many; j_gene: TRBJ2-7; len: 16; CDR3nt: TGTGCCAGCAGCTTGCGACAGGGGGCTAACATCTACGAGCAGTACTTC; CDR3aa: CASSLRQGANIYEQYF
d_gene: NA; v_gene: TRBV7-8; abundance: once; j_gene: TRBJ1-6; len: 12; CDR3nt: TGTGCCAGCAGCTTAGTCCGAGGGCCCCTCCACTTT; CDR3aa: CASSLVRGPLHF
d_gene: NA; v_gene: TRBV5-6; abundance: few; j_gene: TRBJ1-1; len: 14; CDR3nt: TGTGCCAGCAGCCTGTGGGGTAAGGGGACTGAAGCTTTCTTT; CDR3aa: CASSLWGKGTEAFF
d_gene: NA; v_gene: TRBV7-9; abundance: NA; j_gene: TRBJ2-7; len: 12; CDR3nt: TGTGCCAGCAGCTTAGCTAATGGTGATCAGTACTTC; CDR3aa: CASSLANGDQYF
d_gene: NA; v_gene: TRBV10-3; abundance: many; j_gene: TRBJ2-5; len: 12; CDR3nt: TGTGCCATCGGGGGAGCCCAAGAGACCCAGTACTTC; CDR3aa: CAIGGAQETQYF
d_gene: TRBD2; v_gene: TRBV28; abundance: NA; j_gene: TRBJ2-5; len: 15; CDR3nt: TGTGCCAGCAGTTTAAGGTCAGGGAGGGAGGAGACCCAGTACTTC; CDR3aa: CASSLRSGREETQYF
d_gene: TRBD1; v_gene: TRBV20-1; abundance: many; j_gene: TRBJ1-2; len: 13; CDR3nt: TGCAGTGCTAGACTTATAACAGGGGATGGCTACACCTTC; CDR3aa: CSARLITGDGYTF
d_gene: TRBD1; v_gene: TRBV7-8; abundance: many; j_gene: TRBJ1-2; len: 16; CDR3nt: TGTGCCAGCAGCTTAGTTAGGACAGGGGGCGCTTCTGGCTACACCTTC; CDR3aa: CASSLVRTGGASGYTF
d_gene: TRBD1; v_gene: TRBV20-1; abundance: few; j_gene: TRBJ1-4; len: 13; CDR3nt: TGCAGTGCGGGACAGGGGACGAGAGAAAAACTGTTTTTT; CDR3aa: CSAGQGTREKLFF
d_gene: NA; v_gene: TRBV6-5; abundance: few; j_gene: TRBJ1-6; len: 14; CDR3nt: TGTGCCAGCAGTAGACAGTTTTCAGGATCACCCCTCCACTTT; CDR3aa: CASSRQFSGSPLHF
d_gene: NA; v_gene: TRBV20-1; abundance: NA; j_gene: TRBJ2-7; len: 11; CDR3nt: TGCAGTGCTTACAGGGTTGGAGAGCAGTACTTC; CDR3aa: CSAYRVGEQYF
d_gene: NA; v_gene: TRBV20-1; abundance: many; j_gene: TRBJ2-7; len: 14; CDR3nt: TGCAGTGCTAGAGATGTTAGGGGGACCTACGAGCAGTACTTC; CDR3aa: CSARDVRGTYEQYF
d_gene: NA; v_gene: TRBV20-1; abundance: NA; j_gene: TRBJ2-5; len: 12; CDR3nt: TGCAGTGCTAATTTAGGGATAGAGACCCAGTACTTC; CDR3aa: CSANLGIETQYF
d_gene: NA; v_gene: TRBV20-1; abundance: many; j_gene: TRBJ1-1; len: 12; CDR3nt: TGCAGTGCTAGAGATGGTAACACTGAAGCTTTCTTT; CDR3aa: CSARDGNTEAFF
d_gene: NA; v_gene: TRBV5-5; abundance: many; j_gene: TRBJ1-5; len: 13; CDR3nt: TGTGCCAGCAGCTTGTTGTGGGATCAGCCCCAGCATTTT; CDR3aa: CASSLLWDQPQHF
d_gene: NA; v_gene: TRBV10-3; abundance: many; j_gene: TRBJ2-5; len: 14; CDR3nt: TGTGCCATCAGTCCCATCAACAGACAAGAGACCCAGTACTTC; CDR3aa: CAISPINRQETQYF
d_gene: TRBD1; v_gene: TRBV6-6; abundance: NA; j_gene: TRBJ1-3; len: 18; CDR3nt: TGTGCCAGCAGTCCCGACTGGGACAGACGCCACTCTGGAAACACCATATATTTT; CDR3aa: CASSPDWDRRHSGNTIYF
d_gene: TRBD2; v_gene: TRBV20-1; abundance: NA; j_gene: TRBJ2-3; len: 13; CDR3nt: TGCAGTGCTGGCTCTAGCGGGACAGATACGCAGTATTTT; CDR3aa: CSAGSSGTDTQYF
d_gene: TRBD1; v_gene: TRBV5-1; abundance: many; j_gene: TRBJ1-4; len: 14; CDR3nt: TGCGCCAGCAGCTCCGGGACAGGGAGCGAAAAACTGTTTTTT; CDR3aa: CASSSGTGSEKLFF
d_gene: TRBD1; v_gene: TRBV24-1; abundance: NA; j_gene: TRBJ1-2; len: 12; CDR3nt: TGTGCCACCAGGGGGACAGGGGGTGGCTACACCTTC; CDR3aa: CATRGTGGGYTF
d_gene: NA; v_gene: TRBV30; abundance: few; j_gene: TRBJ2-7; len: 13; CDR3nt: TGTGCCTGTCATCTGTCGAGGGCCAGCGAGCAGTACTTC; CDR3aa: CACHLSRASEQYF
d_gene: TRBD2; v_gene: TRBV5-1; abundance: NA; j_gene: TRBJ2-3; len: 16; CDR3nt: TGCGCCAGCAGGTGGCCTAGCGGGACACTACCAGATACGCAGTATTTT; CDR3aa: CASRWPSGTLPDTQYF
d_gene: NA; v_gene: TRBV18; abundance: few; j_gene: TRBJ2-7; len: 13; CDR3nt: TGTGCCAGCTCACCTGATCCTAGGGGCGAGCAGTACTTC; CDR3aa: CASSPDPRGEQYF
d_gene: NA; v_gene: TRBV9; abundance: NA; j_gene: TRBJ1-2; len: 15; CDR3nt: TGTGCCAGCAGCCCATCCGGGACCCTATTCTATGGCTACACCTTC; CDR3aa: CASSPSGTLFYGYTF
d_gene: NA; v_gene: TRBV28; abundance: NA; j_gene: TRBJ2-2; len: 16; CDR3nt: TGTGCCAGCAGTTACCCTGACCGACCGAACACCGGGGAGCTGTTTTTT; CDR3aa: CASSYPDRPNTGELFF
d_gene: TRBD1; v_gene: TRBV12-3/TRBV12-4; abundance: NA; j_gene: TRBJ1-1; len: 15; CDR3nt: TGTGCCAGCAGTCCTCGGGGACAGGGGTACACTGAAGCTTTCTTT; CDR3aa: CASSPRGQGYTEAFF
d_gene: NA; v_gene: TRBV2; abundance: NA; j_gene: TRBJ2-2; len: 14; CDR3nt: TGTGCCAGCACCCGTGAGGAGAACACCGGGGAGCTGTTTTTT; CDR3aa: CASTREENTGELFF
d_gene: TRBD2; v_gene: TRBV9; abundance: few; j_gene: TRBJ2-7; len: 16; CDR3nt: TGTGCCAGCAGCGTAGGATGGCGGGAGGCGTCCTACGAGCAGTACTTC; CDR3aa: CASSVGWREASYEQYF
d_gene: NA; v_gene: TRBV20-1; abundance: many; j_gene: TRBJ2-7; len: 13; CDR3nt: TGCAGTGCCGGGGGGCTGCGTAACTACGAGCAGTACTTC; CDR3aa: CSAGGLRNYEQYF
d_gene: TRBD1; v_gene: TRBV27; abundance: few; j_gene: TRBJ1-2; len: 14; CDR3nt: TGTGCCAGCAGTCAAATACAGGGGAGAGATGGCTACACCTTC; CDR3aa: CASSQIQGRDGYTF
d_gene: TRBD1; v_gene: TRBV6-5; abundance: many; j_gene: TRBJ2-5; len: 16; CDR3nt: TGTGCCAGCAGTCAAACCGGGACAGGGGGCGAAGAGACCCAGTACTTC; CDR3aa: CASSQTGTGGEETQYF
d_gene: NA; v_gene: TRBV7-2; abundance: many; j_gene: TRBJ2-7; len: 15; CDR3nt: TGTGCCAGCAGCCCAGTGAGAAGGTATACCGGGGAGCAGTACTTC; CDR3aa: CASSPVRRYTGEQYF
d_gene: NA; v_gene: TRBV11-2; abundance: few; j_gene: TRBJ1-1; len: 14; CDR3nt: TGTGCCAGCAGCTCGGAGGGTCGGAACACTGAAGCTTTCTTT; CDR3aa: CASSSEGRNTEAFF
d_gene: NA; v_gene: TRBV20-1; abundance: many; j_gene: TRBJ1-3; len: 15; CDR3nt: TGCAGTGCTAGAGATTCGGGCGCGTCTGGAAACACCATATATTTT; CDR3aa: CSARDSGASGNTIYF
d_gene: NA; v_gene: TRBV6-5; abundance: many; j_gene: TRBJ2-3; len: 12; CDR3nt: TGTGCCAGCTGGATAGTCACAGATACGCAGTATTTT; CDR3aa: CASWIVTDTQYF
d_gene: TRBD2; v_gene: TRBV5-1; abundance: NA; j_gene: TRBJ2-2; len: 16; CDR3nt: TGCGCCAGCAGAGCTAGCGGGGGCACCTTCCCCGGGGAGCTGTTTTTT; CDR3aa: CASRASGGTFPGELFF
d_gene: NA; v_gene: TRBV28; abundance: few; j_gene: TRBJ1-5; len: 14; CDR3nt: TGTGCCAGCAGTTTATGGTCTTTGGGGCAGCCCCAGCATTTT; CDR3aa: CASSLWSLGQPQHF
d_gene: TRBD2; v_gene: TRBV29-1; abundance: NA; j_gene: TRBJ2-1; len: 18; CDR3nt: TGCAGCGTTGAATGGAGCAGGAGACTAGCGGGAGACCCCAATGAGCAGTTCTTC; CDR3aa: CSVEWSRRLAGDPNEQFF